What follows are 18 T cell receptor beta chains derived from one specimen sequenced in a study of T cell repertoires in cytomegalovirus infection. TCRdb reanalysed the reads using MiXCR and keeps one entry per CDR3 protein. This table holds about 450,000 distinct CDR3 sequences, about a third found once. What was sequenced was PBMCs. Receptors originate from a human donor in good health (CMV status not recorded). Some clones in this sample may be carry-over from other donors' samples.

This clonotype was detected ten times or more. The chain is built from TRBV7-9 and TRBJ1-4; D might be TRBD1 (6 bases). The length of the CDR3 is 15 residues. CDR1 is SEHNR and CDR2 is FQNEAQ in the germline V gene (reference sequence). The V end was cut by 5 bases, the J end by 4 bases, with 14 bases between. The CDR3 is CASSPAGAINEKLFF. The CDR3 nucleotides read TGTGCCAGCAGCCCCGCAGGGGCCATTAATGAAAAACTGTTTTTT.

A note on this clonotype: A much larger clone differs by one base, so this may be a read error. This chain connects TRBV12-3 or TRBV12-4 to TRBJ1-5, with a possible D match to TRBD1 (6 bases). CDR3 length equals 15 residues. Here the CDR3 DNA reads TGTGCCAGAAGTTTCCAGGGGTCGGGGGATCAGCCCCAGCATTTT. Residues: CARSFQGSGDQPQHF.

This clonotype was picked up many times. DNA of the CDR3: TGTGCCAGCAGTTTACCTAGCGGGGGGAATGAGCAGTTCTTC. Translated: CASSLPSGGNEQFF. The rearrangement links TRBV27 to TRBJ2-1, with 11 bases lining up with TRBD2. The CDR3 is 14 amino acids. V was pared by 2 bases and J by 7 bases, with 1 base of the junction left unmatched. CDR1 is MNHEY and CDR2 is SMNVEV in the germline V gene (reference sequence).

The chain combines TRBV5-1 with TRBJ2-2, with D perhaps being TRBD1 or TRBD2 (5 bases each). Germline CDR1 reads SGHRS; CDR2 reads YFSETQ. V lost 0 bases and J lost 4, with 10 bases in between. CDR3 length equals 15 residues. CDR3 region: CASSLVQGATGELFF. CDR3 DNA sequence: TGCGCCAGCAGCTTGGTCCAGGGAGCCACCGGGGAGCTGTTTTTT.

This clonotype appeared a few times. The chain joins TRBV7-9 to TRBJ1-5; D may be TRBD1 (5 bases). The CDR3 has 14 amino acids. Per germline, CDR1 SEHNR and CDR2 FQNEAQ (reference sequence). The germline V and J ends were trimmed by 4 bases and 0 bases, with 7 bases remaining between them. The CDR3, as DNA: TGTGCCAGCAGCTCGGACATTAGCAATCAGCCCCAGCATTTT. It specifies CASSSDISNQPQHF.

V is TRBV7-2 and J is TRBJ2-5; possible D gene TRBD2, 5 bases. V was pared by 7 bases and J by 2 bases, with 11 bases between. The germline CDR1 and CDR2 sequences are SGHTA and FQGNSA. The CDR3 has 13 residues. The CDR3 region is CASNRREQETQYF. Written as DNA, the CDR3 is TGTGCCAGCAACCGCCGGGAACAAGAGACCCAGTACTTC.

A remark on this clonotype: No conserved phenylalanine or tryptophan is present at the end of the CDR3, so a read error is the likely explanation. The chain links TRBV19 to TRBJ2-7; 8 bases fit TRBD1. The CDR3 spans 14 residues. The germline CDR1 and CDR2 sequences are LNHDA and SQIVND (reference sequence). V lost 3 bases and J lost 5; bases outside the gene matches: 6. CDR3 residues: CASSMDRVRNEQYL. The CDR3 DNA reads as TGTGCCAGTAGTATGGACAGGGTCCGCAACGAGCAGTACTTA.

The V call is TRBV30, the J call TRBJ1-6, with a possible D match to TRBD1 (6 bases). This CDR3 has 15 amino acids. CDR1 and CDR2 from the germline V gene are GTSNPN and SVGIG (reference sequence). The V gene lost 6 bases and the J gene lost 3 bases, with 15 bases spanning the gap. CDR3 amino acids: CACRTRDIYNSPLHF. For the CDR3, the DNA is TGTGCCTGCAGAACCCGGGACATCTATAATTCACCCCTCCACTTT.

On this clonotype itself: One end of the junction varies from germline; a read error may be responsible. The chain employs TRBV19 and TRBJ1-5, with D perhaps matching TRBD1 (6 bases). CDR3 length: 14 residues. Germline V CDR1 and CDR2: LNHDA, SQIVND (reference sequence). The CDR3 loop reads CAGSIVQGNQPQHF. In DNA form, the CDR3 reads TGTGCCGGTAGTATTGTACAGGGAAATCAGCCCCAGCATTTT.

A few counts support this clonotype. The CDR3 sequence: CASSQADRGEKLFF. The CDR3 DNA follows: TGCGCCAGCAGCCAAGCGGACAGGGGTGAAAAACTGTTTTTT. The chain employs TRBV4-3 and TRBJ1-4; 9 bases fit TRBD1. V was pared by 1 base and J by 7 bases, with 1 base of the junction left unmatched. The CDR3 is made up of 14 amino acids. Germline loops: CDR1 LGHNA, CDR2 YSLEER.

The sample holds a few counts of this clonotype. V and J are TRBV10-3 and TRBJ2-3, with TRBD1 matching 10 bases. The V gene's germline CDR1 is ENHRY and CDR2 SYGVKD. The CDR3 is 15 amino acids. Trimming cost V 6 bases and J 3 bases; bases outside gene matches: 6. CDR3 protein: CAIRSPGQGTDTQYF. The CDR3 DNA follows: TGTGCCATCAGATCCCCGGGACAGGGGACAGATACGCAGTATTTT.

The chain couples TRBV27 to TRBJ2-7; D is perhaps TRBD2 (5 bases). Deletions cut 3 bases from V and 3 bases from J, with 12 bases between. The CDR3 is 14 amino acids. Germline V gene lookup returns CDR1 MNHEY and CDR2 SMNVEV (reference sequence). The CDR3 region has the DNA TGTGCCAGCAGTTTGGAAAGTCGGGGCTACGAGCAGTACTTC. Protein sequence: CASSLESRGYEQYF.

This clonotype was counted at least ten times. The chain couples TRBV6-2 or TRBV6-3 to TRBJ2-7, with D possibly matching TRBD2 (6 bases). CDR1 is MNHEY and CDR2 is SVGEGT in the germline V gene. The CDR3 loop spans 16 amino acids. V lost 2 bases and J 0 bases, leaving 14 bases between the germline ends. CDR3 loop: CASSYVRGTRSYEQYF. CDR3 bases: TGTGCCAGCAGTTACGTCCGGGGGACGCGCTCCTACGAGCAGTACTTC.

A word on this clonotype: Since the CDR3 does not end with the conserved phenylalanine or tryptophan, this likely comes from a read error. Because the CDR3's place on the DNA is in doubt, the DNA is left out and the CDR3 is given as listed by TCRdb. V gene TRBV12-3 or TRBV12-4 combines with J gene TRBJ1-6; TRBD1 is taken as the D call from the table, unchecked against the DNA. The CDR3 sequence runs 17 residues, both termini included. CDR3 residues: CASSLYRQAVSNSPLPS.

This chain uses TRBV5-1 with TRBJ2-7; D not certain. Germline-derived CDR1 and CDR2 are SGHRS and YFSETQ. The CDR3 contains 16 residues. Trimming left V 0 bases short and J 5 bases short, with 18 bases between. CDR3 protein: CASSLASAGTSHEQYF. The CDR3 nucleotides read TGCGCCAGCAGCTTGGCCTCGGCAGGAACAAGCCACGAGCAGTACTTC.

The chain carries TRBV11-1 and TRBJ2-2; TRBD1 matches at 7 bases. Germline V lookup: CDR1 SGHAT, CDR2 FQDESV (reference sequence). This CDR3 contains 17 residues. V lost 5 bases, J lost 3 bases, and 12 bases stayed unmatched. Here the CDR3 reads CASSPRNRGLDTGELFF. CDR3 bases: TGTGCCAGCAGCCCAAGGAACAGGGGCCTTGACACCGGGGAGCTGTTTTTT.

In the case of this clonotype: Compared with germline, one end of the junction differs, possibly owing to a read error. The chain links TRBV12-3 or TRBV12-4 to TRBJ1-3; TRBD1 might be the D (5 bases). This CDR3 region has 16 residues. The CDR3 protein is CASSARDLSSGNTRYF. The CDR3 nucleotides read TGTGCCAGCAGTGCCCGGGACTTGTCCTCTGGAAACACCAGATATTTT.

CDR3 loop: CASSQDRGTSSPLHF. The CDR3 nucleotides are TGCGCCAGCAGCCAAGACAGGGGAACAAGTTCACCCCTCCACTTT. The chain combines TRBV4-3 with TRBJ1-6; maybe TRBD1 (6 bases). This CDR3 spans 15 amino acids. CDR1 is LGHNA and CDR2 is YSLEER in the germline V gene. Trimming shortened V by 0 bases and J by 9 bases, and 12 bases separated the two germline ends.